This entry describes one T cell receptor beta chain. Libraries were prepared by immunoSEQ multiplex PCR; TCRdb keeps only in-frame clonotypes and omits some of them. In the table there are almost 250,000 clones, around 89% of which are singletons. V lost 5 bases to trimming and J lost 7 bases; unmatched junction nucleotides: 11. This CDR3 is built from 16 residues. The germline V gene has CDR1 PRHDT and CDR2 FYEKMQ (reference sequence). The entry originates in a study of blood T cell repertoires in COVID-19. V is TRBV13 and J is TRBJ1-4; 9 nucleotides line up with TRBD1. This sequence was found in a woman younger than 45 who had recovered from COVID-19. Sequencing was done on a sample of PBMCs or T cells enriched from blood (not recorded which). The chain's CDR3 is CASSPKYRGLGEKLFF. The CDR3 DNA is TGTGCCAGCAGCCCCAAATACAGGGGGCTTGGTGAAAAACTGTTTTTT.